This T cell receptor (beta chain) came from a study of OX40 agonist ivuxolimab in advanced cancers. Study at large: Three partial responders included one hepatocellular carcinoma patient and two cutaneous melanoma patients.

The CDR3 is made up of 15 amino acids. The V end was cut by 3 bases, the J end by 2 bases, with 11 bases between. From germline, CDR1 is MDHEN and CDR2 SYDVKM. Data came from immunoSEQ multiplex PCR; TCRdb stores just in-frame clones and leaves some out. Of 32,000 or so clones listed, approximately 80% are singletons. The TCR was taken from an adult with an advanced solid tumor such as melanoma, head and neck, liver or kidney cancer. The source was CD4+ or CD8+ T cells sorted from blood, collected in a trial of the OX40 agonist ivuxolimab. The J gene is TRBJ2-1, the V gene TRBV28; no clear D gene. The CDR3 here is CASSFADRTYNEQFF. CDR3 nucleotides: TGTGCCAGCAGTTTTGCGGATAGAACCTACAATGAGCAGTTCTTC.